Below are 9 T cell receptor beta chains sequenced from a single sample in a study of cytomegalovirus exposure and HLA in healthy donors. Primers for the PCR totalled 60 Vbeta and 13 Jbeta. The protocol was immunoSEQ multiplex PCR, while the TCRdb copy is restricted to in-frame clones and leaves out a portion. Here the sample spans approximately 77,000 clones, roughly 78% being singletons. The specimen sequenced was PBMCs. The receptors originated from a man in his forties or fifties in good health and CMV-seronegative.

The rearrangement uses TRBV30 and TRBJ2-3; TRBD2 agrees at 8 bases. Trimming removed 6 bases from V and 4 bases from J; junction bases left unmatched: 9. The germline CDR1 and CDR2 sequences are GTSNPN and SVGIG (reference sequence). The CDR3 loop spans 14 amino acids. The CDR3 loop is CACPGRVYSDTQYF. The DNA of the CDR3 is TGTGCCTGCCCCGGGAGGGTTTACTCAGATACGCAGTATTTT.

DNA of the CDR3: TGTGCCAGCAGCCTCCTCCCGAGGAGCAGATCCTACAATGAGCAGTTCTTC. Its protein product is CASSLLPRSRSYNEQFF. The chain links TRBV11-2 to TRBJ2-1; D gene unclear. CDR1 and CDR2 from the germline V gene are SGHAT and FQNNGV. V lost 5 bases, J lost 1 base, and 18 bases lay in between. The CDR3 has 17 residues.

This sequence joins TRBV10-2 and TRBJ2-1; 13 bases match TRBD2. This CDR3 contains 15 residues. Germline CDR1 WSHSY, CDR2 SAAADI. Trimming took 6 bases from V and 7 from J; bases not matched to a gene: 6. CDR3 nucleotides: TGCGCCAGCAGCGGACTAGCGGGAGTTGAAAATGAGCAGTTCTTC. Protein product: CASSGLAGVENEQFF.

Points on this clone: The same CDR3 also results from other DNA sequences found in this sample. The V gene is TRBV7-3, the J gene TRBJ2-6; D perhaps matches TRBD1 (6 bases). This CDR3 has 17 amino acids. The germline gives CDR1 SGHTA, CDR2 FQGTGA. V was clipped by 6 bases and J by 0 bases, with 15 bases between them. The chain's CDR3 is CASRSNRVSSGANVLTF. CDR3 DNA sequence: TGTGCCAGCAGGTCGAACAGGGTTTCCTCTGGGGCCAACGTCCTGACTTTC. Using reference TRBV7-3 and TRBJ2-6 for the parts outside the CDR3, the full variable domain is GAGVSQTPSNKVTEKGKYVELRCDPISGHTALYWYRQSLGQGPEFLIYFQGTGAADDSGLPNDRFFAVRPEGSVSTLKIQRTERGDSAVYLCASRSNRVSSGANVLTFGAGSRLTVL.

A note on this clone: Other DNA sequences within the sample encode an identical CDR3. J is TRBJ1-4 and V is TRBV25-1; D is unclear. Germline loops: CDR1 MGHDK, CDR2 SYGVNS. Trimming shortened V by 6 bases and J by 8 bases, and 13 bases separated the two germline ends. The CDR3 has 13 amino acids. The CDR3 loop reads CASSELDGEKLFF. The CDR3 DNA reads as TGTGCCAGCAGCGAACTAGACGGCGAAAAACTGTTTTTT.

This chain connects TRBV30 to TRBJ1-6, with 7 bases identical to TRBD1. The trim removed 2 bases at V and 11 bases at J, leaving 9 bases unmatched. The CDR3 runs 14 residues. Germline assignment: CDR1 GTSNPN and CDR2 SVGIG (reference sequence). CDR3 DNA sequence: TGTGCCTGGAGTCCCAACAGGGGAGCGGCACCCCTCCACTTT. It is translated as CAWSPNRGAAPLHF.

This rearrangement joins TRBV21-1 to TRBJ2-6; the table names TRBD1, a call not compared with the DNA. TRBV21-1 is recorded as a pseudogene. The length of the CDR3 is 16 residues. CDR3: CASSRRTGDGANVLTF. The CDR3 DNA sequence: TGTGCCAGCAGCAGGAGGACAGGGGATGGGGCCAACGTCCTGACTTTC.

This clone was observed once. The rearrangement uses TRBV9 and TRBJ1-3; 7 bases agree with TRBD1. CDR1 is SGDLS and CDR2 is YYNGEE in the germline V gene. V shed 2 bases and J 4 bases; nucleotides not matched to a gene: 12. This CDR3 spans 17 amino acids. Written as DNA, the CDR3 is TGTGCCAGCAGCGTGGCAGGGGGGCCATTTAGCGGAAACACCATATATTTT. Translation: CASSVAGGPFSGNTIYF.

This clone was observed a few times. This sequence joins TRBV30 and TRBJ1-6; D perhaps matches TRBD1 (5 bases). Trimming left V 4 bases short and J 5 bases short, with 12 bases between. The CDR3 contains 14 residues. Per the germline V gene, CDR1 is GTSNPN and CDR2 is SVGIG (reference sequence). This chain's CDR3 is CAWTPGLHNSPLHF. CDR3 sequence (DNA): TGTGCCTGGACTCCGGGACTCCATAATTCACCCCTCCACTTT.